Listed below are T cell receptor beta chains from one sample, sequenced in a study of blood T cell repertoires in COVID-19. Clones were sequenced by immunoSEQ multiplex PCR, and TCRdb holds only the in-frame ones, with some missing. This sample yields 150,000 to 200,000 clones, of which 90% are seen a single time; over 15% belongs to the top ten. Sequenced input: peripheral blood. The receptors stem from a man aged 55 to 69 with active or convalescent COVID-19. CDR3s include the opening cysteine and the closing phenylalanine or tryptophan. D genes are given only for firm matches. Not all rows give a size; the values are once, few, many and, for expanded clones, a class.

TGTGCCATCAGTGTTACACCAGAAGCCAAAAACATTCAGTACTTC	CAISVTPEAKNIQYF	NA	NA	TRBJ2-4	TRBV10-3
TGTGCCAGCAGGGGGAGCTCCTACAATGAGCAGTTCTTC	CASRGSSYNEQFF	NA	NA	TRBJ2-1	TRBV28
TGTGCCAGTATGGAAACCTACCAGGGGGCTAACTATGGCTACACCTTC	CASMETYQGANYGYTF	TRBD1	NA	TRBJ1-2	TRBV19
TGTGCCAGCAGCGAGGGACAGGGTGGAAACACCATATATTTT	CASSEGQGGNTIYF	TRBD1	NA	TRBJ1-3	TRBV5-1
TGTGCCAGTAGTATATACCCAGGACAGACCTACGAGCAGTACTTC	CASSIYPGQTYEQYF	NA	NA	TRBJ2-7	TRBV19
TGTGCCAGCGGGGCCCGGACGATCTCTGGAAACACCATATATTTT	CASGARTISGNTIYF	NA	NA	TRBJ1-3	TRBV2
TGTGCCAGCAGTGACTCCCTCGGACAGGGGGCTGTCGGAAACACCATATATTTT	CASSDSLGQGAVGNTIYF	TRBD1	NA	TRBJ1-3	TRBV6-4
TGTGCCAGCAGCCACAGGGGGGCCTCTGGAAACACCATATATTTT	CASSHRGASGNTIYF	TRBD1	NA	TRBJ1-3	TRBV3-1/TRBV3-2
TGTGCCAGCAGCATGGCAGGGTTCGTAAACACTGAAGCTTTCTTT	CASSMAGFVNTEAFF	NA	NA	TRBJ1-1	TRBV5-8
TGTGCCAGCAGCTCAAGCTATGAGCAGTTCTTC	CASSSSYEQFF	NA	NA	TRBJ2-1	TRBV7-6
TGTGCCAGCAGCCCAAGAGACAGGGCCCTAGCCAAAAACATTCAGTACTTC	CASSPRDRALAKNIQYF	TRBD1	NA	TRBJ2-4	TRBV5-8
TGTGCCAGCAGCTTGATACAGGGGGCAGATACGCAGTATTTT	CASSLIQGADTQYF	TRBD1	NA	TRBJ2-3	TRBV5-5
TGTGCCAGCAGCCCGGGACAGGGGCCGCCGGACTATGGCTACACCTTC	CASSPGQGPPDYGYTF	TRBD1	NA	TRBJ1-2	TRBV7-2
TGTGCCAGCAGCTCCTTTCCTCGGGAAATGGGGGGTCAGCCCCAGCATTTT	CASSSFPREMGGQPQHF	NA	NA	TRBJ1-5	TRBV27
TGCAGCGTTGTTGGACACCTGAACACTGAAGCTTTCTTT	CSVVGHLNTEAFF	NA	NA	TRBJ1-1	TRBV29-1
TGTGCCAGCAGTTTAGAGGGGAACGGCTACACCTTC	CASSLEGNGYTF	NA	NA	TRBJ1-2	TRBV12-3/TRBV12-4
TGTGCCAGCTCACCAACCTCCAACTACAATCAGCCCCAGCATTTT	CASSPTSNYNQPQHF	NA	few	TRBJ1-5	TRBV18
TGTGCCAGCAGCCAAGCGCCTAGTCTTGTCTACGAGCAGTACTTC	CASSQAPSLVYEQYF	NA	NA	TRBJ2-7	TRBV3-1/TRBV3-2
TGCGCCAGCAGCCAAGGGTGGCAGGGTGTGGAGAACATTCAGTACTTC	CASSQGWQGVENIQYF	NA	NA	TRBJ2-4	TRBV4-1
TGTGCCAGCAGTCGTACTGCGGGTCTCGACTATGGCTACACCTTC	CASSRTAGLDYGYTF	NA	NA	TRBJ1-2	TRBV9
TGTGCCAGCAGTTTAGGCGGGACAGGGTTAAACACCATATATTTT	CASSLGGTGLNTIYF	TRBD1	NA	TRBJ1-3	TRBV27
TGCGCCAGCAGCTTGCAGCCAGGGGACAATCAGCCCCAGCATTTT	CASSLQPGDNQPQHF	NA	NA	TRBJ1-5	TRBV5-1
TGTGCCAGCAGCCAACGGGGTTTGGGGAACACTGAAGCTTTCTTT	CASSQRGLGNTEAFF	NA	NA	TRBJ1-1	TRBV6-5
TGTGCCAGCAGCCAGGGGGCTAGTTCACCCCTCCACTTT	CASSQGASSPLHF	TRBD1	NA	TRBJ1-6	TRBV5-8
TGCGCCAGCAGCTTACCAGGGGGCCAAGAGACCCAGTACTTC	CASSLPGGQETQYF	TRBD1	NA	TRBJ2-5	TRBV5-1
TGTGCCAGCAGCGACTCAGGGGGAAACTTGAACACCATATATTTT	CASSDSGGNLNTIYF	TRBD1	NA	TRBJ1-3	TRBV3-1/TRBV3-2
TGCAGCGTTGAACGGATCGGGGACTATGGCTACACCTTC	CSVERIGDYGYTF	NA	NA	TRBJ1-2	TRBV29-1
TGTGCCAGTACCACCTTGGACAGGGGAGGTGGGCAGCCCCAGCATTTT	CASTTLDRGGGQPQHF	TRBD1	once	TRBJ1-5	TRBV19
TGCGCCAGCAGCTTTGCGACAGAAACCTACGAGCAGTACTTC	CASSFATETYEQYF	NA	NA	TRBJ2-7	TRBV5-1
TGTGCCAGCACTAGTCAGGGGGCGCGGGTTAGAACCGGGGAGCTGTTTTTT	CASTSQGARVRTGELFF	TRBD1	NA	TRBJ2-2	TRBV28
TGTGCCTGGAGCTCCGGGGCCAACGTCCTGACTTTC	CAWSSGANVLTF	NA	NA	TRBJ2-6	TRBV30
TGTGCCAGCTCACCGACAGGGGCTGGGTATGGCTACACCTTC	CASSPTGAGYGYTF	TRBD1	NA	TRBJ1-2	TRBV18
TGTGCCAGCAGTTTGGGGTCAGGGTCGGGTAACTATGGCTACACCTTC	CASSLGSGSGNYGYTF	NA	NA	TRBJ1-2	TRBV28
TGTGCCAGCAGCTTAGCCGGGGACTCTCGGGAGACCCAGTACTTC	CASSLAGDSRETQYF	NA	NA	TRBJ2-5	TRBV7-2
TGTGCCAGCAGCCTGAGTACCTACGAGCAGTACTTC	CASSLSTYEQYF	NA	once	TRBJ2-7	TRBV7-2
TGCGCCAGCAGCTTACAGCCAGATAACTCTGGAAACACCATATATTTT	CASSLQPDNSGNTIYF	NA	NA	TRBJ1-3	TRBV5-1
TGTGCCAGCAGCCCGACAGGGGCTTCCGTCATCTCGAATGAGCAGTTCTTC	CASSPTGASVISNEQFF	TRBD1	NA	TRBJ2-1	TRBV11-2
TGTGCCAGTTCCCGGGACAGGGAATACGAGCAGTACTTC	CASSRDREYEQYF	TRBD1	NA	TRBJ2-7	TRBV19
TGTGCCAGTAGTATGCAGCCGACGGGAGCTTTCTTT	CASSMQPTGAFF	NA	few	TRBJ1-1	TRBV19
TGTGCCAGCAGCCAAGATCAGCACAGGGGTTGGAATGAGCAGTTCTTC	CASSQDQHRGWNEQFF	TRBD1	NA	TRBJ2-1	TRBV14
TGTGCCAGTAGTCCAACTCACCAGGGTGGGCACGAGCAGTACTTC	CASSPTHQGGHEQYF	NA	NA	TRBJ2-7	TRBV19
TGTGCCAGCAGCTTCCGGGACAGGGTTATTGCAGATACGCAGTATTTT	CASSFRDRVIADTQYF	TRBD1	NA	TRBJ2-3	TRBV7-9
TGTGCCAGTAGTATCCATAATCCCGGGACAATTGGCTACACCTTC	CASSIHNPGTIGYTF	NA	once	TRBJ1-2	TRBV19
TGTGCCAGCAGTTTAAATGGTGGGCCTGAAGCTTTCTTT	CASSLNGGPEAFF	NA	NA	TRBJ1-1	TRBV27
TGTGCCAGCAGCTTACTAGCGGGCACAGATACGCAGTATTTT	CASSLLAGTDTQYF	TRBD2	NA	TRBJ2-3	TRBV7-9
TGTGCCAGCAGCATGGACAGGGGTTACAATCAGCCCCAGCATTTT	CASSMDRGYNQPQHF	TRBD1	NA	TRBJ1-5	TRBV7-8
TGTGCCAGCAGCCCCCAACCAGGGCGCCCCAACTATGGCTACACCTTC	CASSPQPGRPNYGYTF	NA	NA	TRBJ1-2	TRBV9
TGTGCCAGCAGCCAAGATAGCGGGGGCTACAATGAGCAGTTCTTC	CASSQDSGGYNEQFF	TRBD2	NA	TRBJ2-1	TRBV3-1/TRBV3-2
TGTGCCACCAGCGCAAGTGGCAGGGGACGTAGCACAGATACGCAGTATTTT	CATSASGRGRSTDTQYF	NA	NA	TRBJ2-3	TRBV24-1
TGTGCCAGTAGTTCCGAAGAAACAGGGGGCCGTATTTCACCCCTCCACTTT	CASSSEETGGRISPLHF	TRBD1	NA	TRBJ1-6	TRBV19
TGTGCCAGCAGCCTAGGACAGGGGTTTCAGCCCCAGCATTTT	CASSLGQGFQPQHF	TRBD1	NA	TRBJ1-5	TRBV7-8
TGTGCCAGCACCCCCCCGGTCGGGGGATCCTATAATTCACCCCTCCACTTT	CASTPPVGGSYNSPLHF	NA	NA	TRBJ1-6	TRBV7-2
TGCGCCAGCAGCTTGACAGTCAGGGGGCGAGATGGCTACACCTTC	CASSLTVRGRDGYTF	TRBD1	NA	TRBJ1-2	TRBV5-1
TGTGCCAGCTCCATACAGGGCCGAGGAGATAACACTGAAGCTTTCTTT	CASSIQGRGDNTEAFF	NA	NA	TRBJ1-1	TRBV18
TGTGCCAGCAGCACCTTACAGGGTAGGGACATTCAGTACTTC	CASSTLQGRDIQYF	NA	NA	TRBJ2-4	TRBV7-9